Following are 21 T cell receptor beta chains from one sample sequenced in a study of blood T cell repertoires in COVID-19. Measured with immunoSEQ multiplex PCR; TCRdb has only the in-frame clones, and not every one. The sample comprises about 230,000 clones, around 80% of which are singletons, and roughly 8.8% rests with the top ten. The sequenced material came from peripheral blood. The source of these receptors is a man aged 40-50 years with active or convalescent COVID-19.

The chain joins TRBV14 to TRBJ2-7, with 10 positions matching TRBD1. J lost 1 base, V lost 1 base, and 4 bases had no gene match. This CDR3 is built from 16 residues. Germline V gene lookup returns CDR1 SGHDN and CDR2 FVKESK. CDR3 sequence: CASSQGWGQGSYEQYF. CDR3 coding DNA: TGTGCCAGCAGCCAAGGGTGGGGACAGGGGTCCTACGAGCAGTACTTC.

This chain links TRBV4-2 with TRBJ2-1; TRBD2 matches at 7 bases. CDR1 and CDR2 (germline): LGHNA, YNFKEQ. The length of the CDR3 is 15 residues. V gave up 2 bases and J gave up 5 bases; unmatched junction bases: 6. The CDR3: CASSQTGTKDNEQFF. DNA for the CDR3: TGTGCCAGCAGCCAAACCGGGACTAAAGACAATGAGCAGTTCTTC.

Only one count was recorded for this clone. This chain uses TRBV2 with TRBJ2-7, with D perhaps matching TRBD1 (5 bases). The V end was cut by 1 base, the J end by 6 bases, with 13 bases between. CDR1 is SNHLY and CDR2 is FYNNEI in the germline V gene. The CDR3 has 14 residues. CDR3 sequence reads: CASSEGQGRGEQYF. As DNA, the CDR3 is TGTGCCAGCAGTGAAGGGCAGGGTAGGGGCGAGCAGTACTTC.

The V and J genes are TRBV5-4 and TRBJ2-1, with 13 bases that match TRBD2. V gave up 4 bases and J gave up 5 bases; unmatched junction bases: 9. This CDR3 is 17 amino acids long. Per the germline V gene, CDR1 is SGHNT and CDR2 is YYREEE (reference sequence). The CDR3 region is CASSRPSGTSGNNEQFF. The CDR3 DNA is TGTGCCAGCAGCCGACCCTCCGGGACTAGCGGGAACAATGAGCAGTTCTTC.

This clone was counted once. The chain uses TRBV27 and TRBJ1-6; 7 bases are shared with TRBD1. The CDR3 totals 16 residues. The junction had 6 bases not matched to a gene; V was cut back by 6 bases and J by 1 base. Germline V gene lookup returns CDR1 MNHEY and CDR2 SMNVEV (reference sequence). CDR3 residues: CASRKDRDSYNSPLHF. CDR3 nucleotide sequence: TGTGCCAGCAGGAAAGACAGGGATTCCTATAATTCACCCCTCCACTTT.

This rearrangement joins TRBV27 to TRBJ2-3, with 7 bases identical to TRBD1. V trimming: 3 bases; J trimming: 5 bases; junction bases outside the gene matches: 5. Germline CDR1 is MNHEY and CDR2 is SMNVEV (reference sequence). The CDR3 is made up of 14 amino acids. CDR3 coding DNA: TGTGCCAGCAGTTTGGCAGGGGGAAGAGATACGCAGTATTTT. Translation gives CASSLAGGRDTQYF.

In DNA, the CDR3 is TGTGCCAGCAGCTTAGTAACCAGCGGGAGGTCCGAGCAGTACTTC. It encodes CASSLVTSGRSEQYF. The genes are TRBV7-8 and TRBJ2-7; 9 bases map to TRBD2. The CDR3 runs to 15 residues. J was trimmed by 6 bases and V by 1 base; bases with no gene match: 7. The V gene's germline CDR1 is SGHVS and CDR2 FQNEAQ.

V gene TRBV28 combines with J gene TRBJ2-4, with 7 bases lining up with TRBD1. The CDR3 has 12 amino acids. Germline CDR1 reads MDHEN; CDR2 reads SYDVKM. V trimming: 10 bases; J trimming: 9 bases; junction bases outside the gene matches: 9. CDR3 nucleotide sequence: TGTGCCACCACCGAGGGGGCTGCCATTCAGTACTTC. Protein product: CATTEGAAIQYF.

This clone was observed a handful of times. This CDR3 is CASSLDHGGSEKLFF. CDR3 DNA: TGTGCCAGCAGCTTAGATCACGGGGGATCCGAAAAACTGTTTTTT. V and J are TRBV11-3 and TRBJ1-4; tentative D call: TRBD1 (5 bases). The CDR3 has 15 residues. Per germline, CDR1 SGHNT and CDR2 YENEEA. Trimming shortened V by 0 bases and J by 8 bases, and 13 bases separated the two germline ends. Together with reference TRBV11-3 and TRBJ1-4, the CDR3 gives the full variable domain: EAGVVQSPRYKIIEKKQPVAFWCNPISGHNTLYWYLQNLGQGPELLIRYENEEAVDDSQLPKDRFSAERLKGVDSTLKIQPAELGDSAVYLCASSLDHGGSEKLFFGSGTQLSVL.

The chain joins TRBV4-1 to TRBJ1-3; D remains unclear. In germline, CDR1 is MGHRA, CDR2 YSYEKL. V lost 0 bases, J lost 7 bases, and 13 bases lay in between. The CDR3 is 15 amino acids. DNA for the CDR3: TGCGCCAGCAGCCAAGATAGAGGGTCAAGGAACACCATATATTTT. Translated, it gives CASSQDRGSRNTIYF.

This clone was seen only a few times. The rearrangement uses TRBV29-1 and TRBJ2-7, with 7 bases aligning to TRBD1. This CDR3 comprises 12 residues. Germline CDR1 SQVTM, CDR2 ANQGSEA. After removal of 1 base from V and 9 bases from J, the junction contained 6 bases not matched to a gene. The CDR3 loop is CSVEVQGGGQYF. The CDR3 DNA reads TGCAGCGTTGAAGTACAAGGGGGCGGGCAGTACTTC.

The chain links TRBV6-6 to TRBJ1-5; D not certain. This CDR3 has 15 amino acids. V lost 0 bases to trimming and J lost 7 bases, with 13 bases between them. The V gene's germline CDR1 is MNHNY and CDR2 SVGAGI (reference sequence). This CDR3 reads CASSYSVGVSQPQHF. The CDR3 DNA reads TGTGCCAGCAGTTACTCAGTCGGGGTGAGCCAGCCCCAGCATTTT.

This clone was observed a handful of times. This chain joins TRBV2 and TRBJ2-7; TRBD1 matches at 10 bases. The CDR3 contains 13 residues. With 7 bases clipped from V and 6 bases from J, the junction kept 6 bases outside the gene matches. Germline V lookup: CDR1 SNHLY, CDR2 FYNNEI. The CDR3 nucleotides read TGTGCCAGCACAGACAGGGGGCTGGGCGAGCAGTACTTC. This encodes CASTDRGLGEQYF.

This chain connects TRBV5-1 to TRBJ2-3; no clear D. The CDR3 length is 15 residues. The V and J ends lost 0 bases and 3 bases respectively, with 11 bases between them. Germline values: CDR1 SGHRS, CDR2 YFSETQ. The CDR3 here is CASSLDSKQTDTQYF. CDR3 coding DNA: TGCGCCAGCAGCTTGGACAGTAAGCAAACAGATACGCAGTATTTT.

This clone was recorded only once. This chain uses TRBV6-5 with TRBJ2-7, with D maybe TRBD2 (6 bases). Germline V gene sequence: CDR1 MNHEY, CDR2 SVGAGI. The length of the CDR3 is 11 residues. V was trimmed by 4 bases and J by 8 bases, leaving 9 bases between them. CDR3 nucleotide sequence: TGTGCCAGCAGTTCCGGGAGTCAGCAGTACTTC. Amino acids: CASSSGSQQYF.

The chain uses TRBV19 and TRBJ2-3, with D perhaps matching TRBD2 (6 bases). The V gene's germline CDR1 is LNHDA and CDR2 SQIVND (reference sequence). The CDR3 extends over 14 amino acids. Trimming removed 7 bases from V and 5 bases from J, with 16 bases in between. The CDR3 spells CASTERARGDTQYF. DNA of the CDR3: TGTGCCAGTACCGAGCGGGCCCGGGGAGATACGCAGTATTTT.

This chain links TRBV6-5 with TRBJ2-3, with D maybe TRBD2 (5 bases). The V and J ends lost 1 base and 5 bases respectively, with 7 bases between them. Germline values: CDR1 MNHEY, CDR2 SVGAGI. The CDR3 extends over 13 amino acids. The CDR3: CASSYWTGDTQYF. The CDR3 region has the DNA TGTGCCAGCAGTTACTGGACTGGAGATACGCAGTATTTT.

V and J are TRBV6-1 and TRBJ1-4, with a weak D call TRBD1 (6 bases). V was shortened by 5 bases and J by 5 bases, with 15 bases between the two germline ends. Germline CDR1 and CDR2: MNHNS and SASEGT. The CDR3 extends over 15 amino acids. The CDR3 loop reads CASSSLGAVNEKLFF. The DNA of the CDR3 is TGTGCCAGCAGTTCGCTGGGGGCCGTGAATGAAAAACTGTTTTTT.

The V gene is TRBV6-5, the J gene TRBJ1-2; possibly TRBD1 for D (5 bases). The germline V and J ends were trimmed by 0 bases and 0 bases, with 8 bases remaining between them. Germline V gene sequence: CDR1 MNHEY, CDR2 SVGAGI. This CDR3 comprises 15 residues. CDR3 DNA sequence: TGTGCCAGCAGTTACTCCGGGACTTCTAACTATGGCTACACCTTC. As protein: CASSYSGTSNYGYTF.

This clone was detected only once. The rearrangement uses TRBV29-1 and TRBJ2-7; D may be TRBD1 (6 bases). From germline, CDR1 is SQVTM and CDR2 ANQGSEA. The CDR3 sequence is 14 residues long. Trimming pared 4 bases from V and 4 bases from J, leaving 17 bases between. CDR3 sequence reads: CSVVSGDIKYEQYF. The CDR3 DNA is TGCAGCGTTGTATCCGGGGACATTAAGTACGAGCAGTACTTC.

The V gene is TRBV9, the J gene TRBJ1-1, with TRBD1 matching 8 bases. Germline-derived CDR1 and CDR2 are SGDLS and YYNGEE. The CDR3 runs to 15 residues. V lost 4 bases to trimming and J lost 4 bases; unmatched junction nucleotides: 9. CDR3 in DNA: TGTGCCAGCAGCAAATTCCAGGACAGGGCCACTGAAGCTTTCTTT. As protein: CASSKFQDRATEAFF.